Included here is one TCR beta chain sequence, with context. The entry originates in a study of CD8 T cells in Susac syndrome. The RNA input was roughly 0.45 to 1 ug, and it was reverse transcribed with random hexamers. TCRdb re-analysed the immunoSEQ multiplex PCR reads in MiXCR, keeping a single row per CDR3 protein. The sample shows some 110,000 distinct CDR3 sequences, around 92% of them seen only once. The CDR3 has 13 amino acids. Germline V gene sequence: CDR1 SGHTA, CDR2 FQGNSA. With 1 base removed from V and 6 bases from J, the gap between germline ends came to 6 bases. The multiple sclerosis controls were treatment-naive patients with relapsing-remitting disease that was stable or active.

Specimen: CD4+ T cells from PBMCs. This clonotype was sampled from a human donor with multiple sclerosis. This chain links TRBV7-2 with TRBJ2-2; D is ambiguous. This chain's CDR3 is CASSLVPAGELFF. The CDR3 DNA reads TGTGCCAGCAGCTTAGTTCCGGCCGGGGAGCTGTTTTTT.